This TCR beta chain is from a study of cytomegalovirus exposure and HLA in healthy donors (dated by TCRdb to about 2017). About the study as a whole: The 666 repertoires of the first cohort and the approximately 130 validation repertoires were produced on the same platform, according to a later analysis. High-throughput TCR immunosequencing, statistical association of individual TCRs with disease status, and machine learning were combined to predict cytomegalovirus infection status. The study aimed to test whether cataloging public T cell receptors could reveal signatures of past pathogen exposure. A separate validation cohort of 90 to 150 different subjects was used in addition to the 666-subject first cohort.

Libraries came from the immunoSEQ multiplex PCR assay. On the authors' methods: A statistical classification framework was built for diagnosing cytomegalovirus status from the catalog of TCR beta chain sequences. TCRdb obtained this table from immuneACCESS and retained in-frame rearrangements with V and J assigned. These tables miss some clones; where compared with another copy, unresolved V genes account for less than half of the shortfall, and the remainder is unexplained. The DNA was the basis for D and trimming; V, J and clone size are from that table. Across this sample there are more than 300,000 clones, with 86% seen only once. 0.83% of the sample goes to the ten largest clones. Study-wide conclusions, independent of this receptor: Three of the identified cytomegalovirus-associated TCR beta chains were confirmed in vitro to be specific for cytomegalovirus antigens. The classifier was reported to diagnose cytomegalovirus status with high specificity and sensitivity in both the original and validation cohorts. Of the cluster scores, roughly 95% were above 0 in a later analysis, which found that TCRs clustered in the first cohort also tended to co-occur in the 130 or so validation repertoires. A later analysis lacked HLA typing for the validation cohort, so it scored co-occurrence in that cohort across all 120 repertoires. In the study, around 150 TCR beta chains were listed as associated with cytomegalovirus. The authors suggested that the approach could potentially be extended to other disease states and immunological phenotypes. Most TCR sequences were seen in very few donors, while some public TCRs were found in many individuals.

Regarding this clone: Its antigen is still unknown. Per-base qualities were not stored, and no clone one base away is much larger.

The germline V gene (reference sequence) sets CDR1 to GTSNPN and CDR2 to SVGIG. From V the trimming removes 3 bases and from J it removes 1 base, while the gene matches leave 9 bases of the junction unaccounted for. The CDR3 runs 17 amino acids, cysteine and phenylalanine included. Of all the DNA, just the CDR3 is kept, 51 bases in frame from base 1. The donors were included in the validation cohort of some 120 subjects, a group kept apart from the approximately 700-subject first cohort. Sequencing was performed on PBMCs. The clonotype originates from a woman aged 18-29 years in good health and CMV-seronegative. This chain joins TRBV30 to TRBJ2-4; TRBD1 lines up with 10 middle nucleotides. The encoded CDR3 is CAWRMGDRGHAKNIQYF. The nucleotides are TGTGCCTGGAGAATGGGGGACAGGGGCCACGCCAAAAACATTCAGTACTTC.